What follows are 22 T cell receptor beta chains derived from one specimen sequenced in a study of T cells in localized non-small cell lung cancer. Only in-frame clones appear in the TCRdb table, and some are missing; sequencing was by immunoSEQ multiplex PCR. The top ten clones hold 3% to 4% of a sample with more than 15,000 clones, approximately 90% of them seen once. The sequences come from peripheral blood, collected before any cancer treatment. The receptors stem from a male donor aged 60 or older with stage II squamous cell lung carcinoma.

CDR3: CASSQSVAAGYNEQFF. CDR3 coding DNA: TGTGCCAGCAGCCAGTCGGTAGCCGCCGGCTACAATGAGCAGTTCTTC. This sequence joins TRBV14 and TRBJ2-1; D is unclear. V was clipped by 3 bases and J by 3 bases, with 15 bases between them. Per germline, CDR1 SGHDN and CDR2 FVKESK. The CDR3 runs to 16 residues.

V usage is TRBV11-2 and J usage is TRBJ2-1; 10 bases map to TRBD1. CDR3 length: 14 amino acids. From germline, CDR1 is SGHAT and CDR2 FQNNGV. The V gene end was trimmed by 3 bases and the J gene end by 9 bases; junction bases not matched to a gene: 5. In DNA, the CDR3 is TGTGCCAGCAGCTTCGGGACAGGGGAAGGTGAGCAGTTCTTC. Protein: CASSFGTGEGEQFF.

The rearrangement links TRBV7-3 to TRBJ2-1; D call uncertain. Germline CDR1 reads SGHTA; CDR2 reads FQGTGA. Trimming removed 6 bases at V and 6 bases at J, with 18 bases between. This CDR3 region has 15 residues. The CDR3 bases are TGTGCCAGCAGTAACCAACTCGGACGAGGCAATGAGCAGTTCTTC. Translating it yields CASSNQLGRGNEQFF.

The gene calls are TRBV28 and TRBJ2-7; no firm D call. The V gene's germline CDR1 is MDHEN and CDR2 SYDVKM. There are 12 residues in the CDR3. The germline V and J ends were trimmed by 5 bases and 3 bases, with 8 bases remaining between them. Written as DNA, the CDR3 is TGTGCCAGCAGTGAGGCGAACTACGAGCAGTACTTC. It codes for CASSEANYEQYF.

V usage is TRBV15 and J usage is TRBJ1-1, with D perhaps TRBD1 (5 bases). CDR3 length equals 13 residues. Looked up from germline, CDR1 is LNHNV and CDR2 is YYDKDF (reference sequence). Trimming shortened V by 4 bases and J by 0 bases, and 6 bases separated the two germline ends. Here the CDR3 reads CATSTGMNTEAFF. The CDR3 coding sequence is TGTGCCACCAGCACAGGGATGAACACTGAAGCTTTCTTT. Full variable domain (rest looked up from reference TRBV15 and TRBJ1-1): DAMVIQNPRYQVTQFGKPVTLSCSQTLNHNVMYWYQQKSSQAPKLLFHYYDKDFNNEADTPDNFQSRRPNTSFCFLDIRSPGLGDTAMYLCATSTGMNTEAFFGQGTRLTVV.

The rearrangement joins TRBV9 to TRBJ2-2; tentatively, D is TRBD2 (6 bases). Germline lookup yields CDR1 SGDLS and CDR2 YYNGEE. The CDR3 runs 14 residues. The V end lost 6 bases, the J end lost 4 bases, and 13 bases lay between the germline ends. The CDR3 DNA reads as TGTGCCAGCAACGGCGGGAAGGGCACCGGGGAGCTGTTTTTT. This sequence encodes CASNGGKGTGELFF. The full variable domain, its missing parts supplied by reference TRBV9 and TRBJ2-2, is DSGVTQTPKHLITATGQRVTLRCSPRSGDLSVYWYQQSLDQGLQFLIQYYNGEERAKGNILERFSAQQFPDLHSELNLSSLELGDSALYFCASNGGKGTGELFFGEGSRLTVL.

The rearrangement links TRBV7-9 to TRBJ1-5, with TRBD1 matching 8 bases. Per the germline V gene, CDR1 is SEHNR and CDR2 is FQNEAQ (reference sequence). The CDR3 loop spans 16 amino acids. With 4 bases clipped from V and 3 bases from J, the junction kept 8 bases outside the gene matches. CDR3 loop: CASSSTRDRNNQPQHF. The CDR3 DNA reads as TGTGCCAGCAGCTCTACACGGGACAGGAACAATCAGCCCCAGCATTTT.

The chain uses TRBV19 and TRBJ2-5; 8 nucleotides agree with TRBD2. This CDR3 has 14 residues. The V gene's germline CDR1 is LNHDA and CDR2 SQIVND (reference sequence). J gave up 0 bases and V 5 bases, and 2 bases lay outside the gene matches. CDR3 residues: CASSRSGNQETQYF. CDR3 nucleotides: TGTGCCAGTAGTCGTAGCGGGAACCAAGAGACCCAGTACTTC.

The gene calls are TRBV10-3 and TRBJ2-1, with TRBD2 as a possible D gene (5 bases). V gave up 2 bases and J gave up 4 bases, with 6 bases separating them. This CDR3 is 13 amino acids long. Germline V gene lookup returns CDR1 ENHRY and CDR2 SYGVKD. The CDR3 sequence is CAISERGYNEQFF. DNA of the CDR3: TGTGCCATCAGTGAGAGAGGGTACAATGAGCAGTTCTTC.

V is TRBV20-1 and J is TRBJ1-1; no firm D call. Between the trimmed V and J ends, which lost 6 bases and 7 bases, there was a span of 12 bases. The CDR3 consists of 11 residues. Germline CDR1 is DFQATT and CDR2 is SNEGSKA (reference sequence). The CDR3 coding sequence is TGCAGTGCAAGTCCACACCTTGAAGCTTTCTTT. It yields the protein CSASPHLEAFF.

This clone showed up just once. J is TRBJ2-1 and V is TRBV9; perhaps TRBD2 as D (6 bases). Per the germline V gene, CDR1 is SGDLS and CDR2 is YYNGEE. The V and J ends lost 0 bases and 10 bases respectively, with 17 bases between them. The CDR3 runs to 15 residues. Written as DNA, the CDR3 is TGTGCCAGCAGCGTAGCAGCGGTTTCGGGGGTGGAGCAGTTCTTC. Protein sequence: CASSVAAVSGVEQFF.

This chain connects TRBV5-1 to TRBJ2-7; D might be TRBD1 (6 bases). Germline CDR1 SGHRS, CDR2 YFSETQ. The CDR3 spans 15 residues. The V and J ends lost 4 bases and 3 bases respectively, with 17 bases between them. CDR3 in amino acids: CASSQGPLGGYEQYF. The CDR3 DNA reads as TGCGCCAGCAGCCAGGGCCCCCTAGGGGGCTACGAGCAGTACTTC.

V is TRBV9 and J is TRBJ2-1, with 15 bases that match TRBD2. This CDR3 has 14 amino acids. Germline lookup yields CDR1 SGDLS and CDR2 YYNGEE. V lost 5 bases and J lost 7; bases outside the gene matches: 1. Written as DNA, the CDR3 is TGTGCCAGCAGTGGGACTAGCGGGAGGAATGAGCAGTTCTTC. Protein: CASSGTSGRNEQFF.

The chain employs TRBV6-6 and TRBJ2-7; 8 bases fit TRBD1. Trimming cost V 6 bases and J 7 bases; bases outside gene matches: 14. CDR1 is MNHNY and CDR2 is SVGAGI in the germline V gene (reference sequence). CDR3 length: 15 residues. As DNA, the CDR3 is TGTGCCAGCAGATTCCCGGGACAGGTGGCAGGAGAGCAGTACTTC. Translation: CASRFPGQVAGEQYF.

Only a few counts were recorded for this clone. The chain is built from TRBV6-5 and TRBJ1-2; D ambiguous. Germline V gene sequence: CDR1 MNHEY, CDR2 SVGAGI. The CDR3 has 12 residues. The germline V and J ends were trimmed by 5 bases and 6 bases, with 10 bases remaining between them. The chain's CDR3 is CASSTESHGYTF. CDR3 coding DNA: TGTGCCAGCAGTACAGAGTCCCATGGCTACACCTTC.

The V call is TRBV10-3, the J call TRBJ1-3; D might be TRBD1 (6 bases). Germline V lookup: CDR1 ENHRY, CDR2 SYGVKD. Trimming took 3 bases from V and 0 from J, leaving 15 bases between them. CDR3 length: 17 residues. The CDR3 region is CAISDPGTPNSGNTIYF. The DNA for the CDR3 is TGTGCCATCAGTGACCCCGGGACACCGAACTCTGGAAACACCATATATTTT.

The chain employs TRBV9 and TRBJ1-1; D unclear. The CDR3 totals 14 residues. Germline CDR1 and CDR2: SGDLS and YYNGEE. V lost 0 bases and J lost 3, with 9 bases in between. CDR3 bases: TGTGCCAGCAGCGTAGGGACCCTCGACACTGAAGCTTTCTTT. It specifies CASSVGTLDTEAFF.

The chain is built from TRBV18 and TRBJ2-7, with 8 bases lining up with TRBD1. The CDR3 totals 15 residues. Looked up from germline, CDR1 is KGHSH and CDR2 is LQKENI. J gave up 2 bases and V 6 bases, and 9 bases lay outside the gene matches. CDR3 sequence: CASSPAGQGTYEQYF. CDR3 nucleotide sequence: TGTGCCAGCTCTCCCGCCGGACAGGGCACCTACGAGCAGTACTTC.

This sequence joins TRBV10-3 and TRBJ1-4, with no clear D. Germline values: CDR1 ENHRY, CDR2 SYGVKD. Trimming removed 11 bases from V and 0 bases from J, with 10 bases in between. This CDR3 spans 13 amino acids. CDR3 bases: TGTGCCTCAGCAGGCACAACTAATGAAAAACTGTTTTTT. As protein: CASAGTTNEKLFF.

V is TRBV9 and J is TRBJ2-1; D might be TRBD1 or TRBD2, each matching 5 bases. V was trimmed by 4 bases and J by 4 bases, leaving 9 bases between them. CDR1 is SGDLS, CDR2 YYNGEE, per germline. The CDR3 sequence is 13 residues long. The CDR3 DNA reads as TGTGCCAGCAGCTTGGGACCATACAATGAGCAGTTCTTC. As protein: CASSLGPYNEQFF.

The chain couples TRBV9 to TRBJ2-7; D is possibly TRBD2 (6 bases). Trimming took off 0 bases at V and 6 bases at J, with 16 bases between the two ends. This CDR3 has 15 amino acids. Germline CDR1 reads SGDLS; CDR2 reads YYNGEE. As DNA, the CDR3 is TGTGCCAGCAGCGTAGATCAGGTGGGGGGTATCGAGCAGTACTTC. Translation gives CASSVDQVGGIEQYF.

This clone was observed a single time. The chain uses TRBV7-2 and TRBJ2-7, with TRBD2 matching over 9 bases. CDR3 length equals 14 residues. The V gene's germline CDR1 is SGHTA and CDR2 FQGNSA. V was pared by 5 bases and J by 1 base, with 3 bases of the junction left unmatched. CDR3 loop: CASSRLAASYEQYF. In nucleotides, the CDR3 is TGTGCCAGCAGCCGACTAGCGGCTTCCTACGAGCAGTACTTC.